These 24 T cell receptor beta chains came from one sample sequenced in a study of OX40 agonist ivuxolimab in advanced cancers. Method: immunoSEQ multiplex PCR; TCRdb's copy keeps in-frame clones and lacks some. This table holds over 100,000 clones, 93% found once. Source: CD4+ or CD8+ T cells sorted from blood, taken in a trial of the OX40 agonist ivuxolimab. All receptors derive from an adult with an advanced solid tumor such as melanoma, head and neck, liver or kidney cancer.

The J gene is TRBJ2-2, the V gene TRBV25-1, with 11 bases identical to TRBD1. CDR3 length: 15 residues. The V segment lost 8 bases and the J segment 4 bases; nucleotides outside the gene matches: 6. Germline CDR1 MGHDK, CDR2 SYGVNS. The CDR3 here is CASGPGQGVTGELFF. As DNA, the CDR3 is TGTGCCAGCGGACCGGGACAGGGGGTCACCGGGGAGCTGTTTTTT.

V is TRBV28 and J is TRBJ1-5, with D hard to call. Germline V gene data show CDR1 as MDHEN and CDR2 as SYDVKM. The CDR3 extends over 12 amino acids. The V end lost 6 bases, the J end lost 2 bases, and 5 bases lay between the germline ends. The CDR3 sequence is CASSVGNQPQHF. CDR3 in DNA: TGTGCCAGCAGCGTAGGCAATCAGCCCCAGCATTTT.

This clone appeared once. The CDR3 nucleotides read TGTGCCAGCAGCTTAGATAGGGGCTACGAGCAGTACTTC. Amino acids: CASSLDRGYEQYF. This chain links TRBV7-2 with TRBJ2-7, with D possibly matching TRBD1 (5 bases). This CDR3 contains 13 residues. Germline CDR1 SGHTA, CDR2 FQGNSA. The germline V and J ends were trimmed by 1 base and 3 bases, with 7 bases remaining between them.

The J gene is TRBJ1-1, the V gene TRBV5-8; D is uncertain. Trimming left V 0 bases short and J 1 base short, with 10 bases between. Germline CDR1 SGHTS, CDR2 YDEGEE. The CDR3 covers 15 residues. Here the CDR3 DNA reads TGTGCCAGCAGCTTGGCCTTTAGGTCGAACACTGAAGCTTTCTTT. Protein sequence: CASSLAFRSNTEAFF.

This clone was observed a single time. The chain is built from TRBV19 and TRBJ1-5; the match to TRBD1 covers 9 bases. The germline CDR1 and CDR2 sequences are LNHDA and SQIVND (reference sequence). This CDR3 spans 19 amino acids. Trimming removed 4 bases from V and 0 bases from J; junction bases left unmatched: 13. The CDR3 spells CASSTRRDRDYDSNQPQHF. DNA of the CDR3: TGTGCCAGTAGTACCCGCCGGGACAGGGACTATGATAGCAATCAGCCCCAGCATTTT.

The rearrangement links TRBV5-6 to TRBJ2-5; perhaps TRBD2 as D (5 bases). Trimming cost V 1 base and J 1 base, with 8 bases left between them. Germline CDR1 is SGHDT and CDR2 is YYEEEE. The CDR3 is 14 residues long. CDR3 sequence reads: CASSLSGFQETQYF. CDR3 nucleotides: TGTGCCAGCAGCTTGTCGGGGTTCCAAGAGACCCAGTACTTC.

The chain recombines TRBV5-8 with TRBJ1-2; a weak D match, TRBD1 (6 bases). V lost 1 base, J lost 7 bases, and 11 bases lay in between. The CDR3 runs 13 residues. Germline values: CDR1 SGHTS, CDR2 YDEGEE. The DNA of the CDR3 is TGTGCCAGCAGCTTGCGGGGGGCTGGTGGCTACACCTTC. It is translated as CASSLRGAGGYTF.

The chain links TRBV28 to TRBJ1-5, with D possibly matching TRBD1 (6 bases). The CDR3 loop spans 13 amino acids. Germline CDR1 and CDR2: MDHEN and SYDVKM. Trimming took off 2 bases at V and 11 bases at J, with 13 bases between the two ends. The CDR3 DNA reads as TGTGCCAGCAGTTTACCCACTAGGGGGTCCCAGCATTTT. It translates to CASSLPTRGSQHF.

The chain is built from TRBV6-6 and TRBJ2-3; 13 bases line up with TRBD2. Germline V gives CDR1 MNHNY, CDR2 SVGAGI (reference sequence). With 2 bases clipped from V and 3 bases from J, the junction kept 2 bases outside the gene matches. The CDR3 spans 16 residues. The CDR3 loop reads CASSYGLAGVTDTQYF. The CDR3, as DNA: TGTGCCAGCAGTTACGGACTAGCGGGAGTGACAGATACGCAGTATTTT.

This chain uses TRBV2 with TRBJ2-5, with TRBD2 matching over 10 bases. CDR1 is SNHLY and CDR2 is FYNNEI in the germline V gene. This CDR3 is built from 15 residues. V shed 6 bases, J shed 1 base, and the junction held 5 bases outside the gene matches. The CDR3 region has the DNA TGTGCCAGCAGCCCCGGGACTAGCGCCCAAGAGACCCAGTACTTC. Translating gives CASSPGTSAQETQYF.

The chain carries TRBV19 and TRBJ1-1; D call uncertain. Per germline, CDR1 LNHDA and CDR2 SQIVND (reference sequence). Trimming left V 5 bases short and J 1 base short, with 11 bases between. The CDR3 length is 14 residues. The CDR3 loop reads CASSSRHQNTEAFF. CDR3 nucleotide sequence: TGTGCCAGTAGTTCCCGTCATCAGAACACTGAAGCTTTCTTT.

The V gene is TRBV6-4, the J gene TRBJ2-2; tentatively, D is TRBD2 (5 bases). The V and J ends lost 5 bases and 4 bases respectively, with 14 bases between them. CDR3 size: 15 residues. The germline V gene has CDR1 MRHNA and CDR2 SNTAGT. CDR3 residues: CASSPTDFSTGELFF. The CDR3 region has the DNA TGTGCCAGCAGTCCAACGGACTTTTCCACCGGGGAGCTGTTTTTT.

The V and J genes are TRBV19 and TRBJ2-1, with TRBD1 matching over 7 bases. The CDR3 has 14 amino acids. Germline CDR1 reads LNHDA; CDR2 reads SQIVND (reference sequence). With 4 bases clipped from V and 7 bases from J, the junction kept 7 bases outside the gene matches. Written as DNA, the CDR3 is TGTGCCAGTAGTACCAGACAGGGTGGAAATGAGCAGTTCTTC. It translates to CASSTRQGGNEQFF.

The V gene is TRBV6-4, the J gene TRBJ2-2; the D gene is possibly TRBD2 (5 bases). CDR1 and CDR2 (germline): MRHNA, SNTAGT. The CDR3 extends over 15 amino acids. Deletions cut 3 bases from V and 0 bases from J, with 8 bases between. CDR3: CASSEGSSNTGELFF. DNA for the CDR3: TGTGCCAGCAGTGAGGGGAGCTCGAACACCGGGGAGCTGTTTTTT.

This chain connects TRBV19 to TRBJ2-1; a weak D match, TRBD1 (6 bases). The CDR3 is 15 residues long. The V gene lost 3 bases and the J gene lost 5 bases, with 14 bases spanning the gap. Germline V gene lookup returns CDR1 LNHDA and CDR2 SQIVND (reference sequence). CDR3 in DNA: TGTGCCAGTAGTATCTTACCTACAGGGAACAATGAGCAGTTCTTC. Amino acids: CASSILPTGNNEQFF.

This chain joins TRBV4-2 and TRBJ1-3; weak D call: TRBD1 (5 bases). CDR3 length: 14 residues. Looked up from germline, CDR1 is LGHNA and CDR2 is YNFKEQ. V dropped 4 bases and J dropped 2 bases, with 9 bases sitting between them. The CDR3 spells CASSPGGAGNTIYF. The DNA for the CDR3 is TGTGCCAGCAGCCCCGGGGGGGCTGGAAACACCATATATTTT.

This rearrangement joins TRBV19 to TRBJ2-6; D gene uncertain. V was shortened by 5 bases and J by 1 base, with 9 bases between the two germline ends. The CDR3 covers 15 residues. The germline V gene encodes CDR1 LNHDA and CDR2 SQIVND (reference sequence). CDR3 protein: CASSERSSGANVLTF. The CDR3 bases are TGTGCCAGTAGTGAACGTTCTTCTGGGGCCAACGTCCTGACTTTC. Filled out from reference TRBV19 and TRBJ2-6, the complete variable domain reads DGGITQSPKYLFRKEGQNVTLSCEQNLNHDAMYWYRQDPGQGLRLIYYSQIVNDFQKGDIAEGYSVSREKKESFPLTVTSAQKNPTAFYLCASSERSSGANVLTFGAGSRLTVL.

This chain connects TRBV19 to TRBJ1-4; 9 nucleotides line up with TRBD1. Looked up from germline, CDR1 is LNHDA and CDR2 is SQIVND (reference sequence). Trimming took 1 base from V and 5 from J; bases not matched to a gene: 2. This CDR3 has 15 residues. The DNA for the CDR3 is TGTGCCAGTAGTATAGGAGGGACAGGGAATGAAAAACTGTTTTTT. The encoded protein is CASSIGGTGNEKLFF.

The chain couples TRBV18 to TRBJ2-7, with TRBD2 matching 11 bases. With 5 bases clipped from V and 2 bases from J, the junction kept 2 bases outside the gene matches. Per germline, CDR1 KGHSH and CDR2 LQKENI. The CDR3 sequence is 14 residues long. The CDR3 is CASSGLAGTYEQYF. DNA for the CDR3: TGTGCCAGCTCAGGACTAGCGGGTACCTACGAGCAGTACTTC.

This clone was detected a few times. The V call is TRBV5-4, the J call TRBJ2-5; 10 nucleotides match TRBD1. Germline V gene data show CDR1 as SGHNT and CDR2 as YYREEE (reference sequence). V shed 6 bases, J shed 4 bases, and the junction held 6 bases outside the gene matches. This CDR3 contains 14 residues. CDR3 bases: TGTGCCAGCACCTGGACAGGGGGAAGAGAGACCCAGTACTTC. Its translation: CASTWTGGRETQYF.

The V call is TRBV5-1, the J call TRBJ2-3, with 12 bases matching TRBD2. Germline loops: CDR1 SGHRS, CDR2 YFSETQ. J gave up 4 bases and V 4 bases, and 4 bases lay outside the gene matches. The CDR3 extends over 15 amino acids. The CDR3 coding sequence is TGCGCCAGCAGCACCCTAGCGGGAGGGCCAGATACGCAGTATTTT. Translated: CASSTLAGGPDTQYF.

The count of this clone is one. The V and J genes are TRBV10-3 and TRBJ1-1, with TRBD1 identical over 7 bases. Germline CDR1 ENHRY, CDR2 SYGVKD. J lost 5 bases, V lost 10 bases, and 22 bases had no gene match. This CDR3 has 17 residues. The DNA for the CDR3 is TGTGCCACTCAGCCCCCGGACAGGCCAACAGGGTATACTGAAGCTTTCTTT. Translation gives CATQPPDRPTGYTEAFF.

This rearrangement joins TRBV7-9 to TRBJ1-2, with a tentative D call TRBD1 (5 bases). Trimming removed 5 bases at V and 1 base at J, with 11 bases between. CDR1 and CDR2 (germline): SEHNR, FQNEAQ (reference sequence). CDR3 length: 14 residues. DNA of the CDR3: TGTGCCAGCAGCAAACGGGACGGTAACTATGGCTACACCTTC. Protein product: CASSKRDGNYGYTF.

The rearrangement uses TRBV28 and TRBJ1-1; 7 nucleotides line up with TRBD1. V lost 5 bases and J lost 2; bases outside the gene matches: 5. CDR1 and CDR2 (germline): MDHEN, SYDVKM. The CDR3 is 14 amino acids. In DNA, the CDR3 is TGTGCCAGCAGTCAAGGGGGCCCAAACACTGAAGCTTTCTTT. This encodes CASSQGGPNTEAFF.